This T cell receptor beta chain came from a study of glioma-infiltrating T cells. As concerns this clonotype: Its antigen remains unidentified.

The iRepertoire nested amplicon-rescue multiplex PCR amplified TCR alpha and beta CDR3s from RNA. Tissue mRNA or PBMC total RNA, 100-400 ng, went into one-step reverse transcription and amplification. TCRdb re-called the multiplex PCR reads through MiXCR, storing one row per CDR3 protein. The data show some 160,000 distinct CDR3 sequences, about 46% seen once. The CDR3 sequence is 13 residues long. Germline CDR1 is SNHLY and CDR2 is FYNNEI. V dropped 9 bases and J dropped 6 bases, with 15 bases sitting between them. Broader study findings: Tissue and blood shared very few CDR3 sequences. Non-neoplastic patients had below-expected tissue-blood divergence, while all gliomas exceeded expectation.

Material for sequencing was glioma tissue, nonneoplastic brain tissue, or PBMCs (not recorded which). The chain recombines TRBV2 with TRBJ2-1; a possible D gene is TRBD2 (5 bases). The sequence was collected from a human donor with low-grade glioma or glioblastoma, undergoing nonglioma brain surgery, or in good health (not recorded which). CDR3 sequence reads: CARSEGWSNEQFF. DNA for the CDR3: TGTGCCAGATCTGAGGGCTGGAGCAATGAGCAGTTCTTC.